This T cell receptor (beta chain) originates from a study of T cells expressing NK-cell markers. Turning to the study itself: Repertoire data for TCR beta were derived from sorted T cells (CD3+CD56+NKG2C+, CD3+CD56+NKG2C- and CD3+CD56-NKG2C+).

TCRdb re-called the 5' RACE reads; every CDR3 protein appears as one record, without DNA. In all, the sample yields about 550,000 distinct CDR3 sequences. Germline CDR1 MNHEY, CDR2 SMNVEV (reference sequence). The length of the CDR3 is 17 residues. Sequencing was done on a sample of blood T cells: a sorted CD56 or NKG2C T cell subset, CD4+ or CD8+ T cells, or bulk PBMC T cells (not recorded which). This sequence joins TRBV27 and TRBJ1-5; the D gene TCRdb calls, TRBD1, cannot be checked with no DNA. The sequence was obtained from a man younger than 35 in good health. The CDR3 reads CASSRRTDPGGNQPQHF.